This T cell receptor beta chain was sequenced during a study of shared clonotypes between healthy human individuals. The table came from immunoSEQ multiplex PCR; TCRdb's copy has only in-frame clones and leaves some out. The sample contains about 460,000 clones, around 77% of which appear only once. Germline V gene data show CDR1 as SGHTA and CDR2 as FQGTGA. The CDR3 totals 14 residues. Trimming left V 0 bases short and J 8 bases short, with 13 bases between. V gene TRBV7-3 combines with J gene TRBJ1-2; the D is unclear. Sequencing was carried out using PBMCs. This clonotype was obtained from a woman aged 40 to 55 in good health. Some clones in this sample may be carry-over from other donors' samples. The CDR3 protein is CASSLTNEIRGYTF. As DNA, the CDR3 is TGTGCCAGCAGCTTAACTAACGAGATTCGGGGCTACACCTTC.